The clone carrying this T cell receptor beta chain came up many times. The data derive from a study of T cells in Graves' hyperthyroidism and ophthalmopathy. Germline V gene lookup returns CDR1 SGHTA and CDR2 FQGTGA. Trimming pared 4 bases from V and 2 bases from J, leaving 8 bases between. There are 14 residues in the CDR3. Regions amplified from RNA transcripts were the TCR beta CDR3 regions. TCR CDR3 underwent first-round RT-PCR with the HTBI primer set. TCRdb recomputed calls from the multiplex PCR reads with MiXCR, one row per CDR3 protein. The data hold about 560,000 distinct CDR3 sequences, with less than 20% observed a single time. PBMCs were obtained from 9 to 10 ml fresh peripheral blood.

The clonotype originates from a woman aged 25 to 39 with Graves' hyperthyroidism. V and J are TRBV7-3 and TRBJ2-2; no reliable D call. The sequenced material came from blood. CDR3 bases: TGTGCCAGCAGCTCCCGGACCAACACCGGGGAGCTGTTTTTT. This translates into CASSSRTNTGELFF.